This T cell receptor (beta chain) was recovered during a study of blood T cells in healthy people across ages. This clonotype occurred a few times. A J-beta primer mix and a sample-barcoded 5' primer were used in a second PCR of about 7 to 12 cycles. TCRdb reanalysed the 5' RACE reads using MiXCR and keeps one entry per CDR3 protein. The table has around 990,000 distinct CDR3 sequences, around two fifths seen once. The CDR3 covers 15 residues. In germline, CDR1 is MNHEY, CDR2 SVGAGI. V gave up 6 bases and J gave up 5 bases; unmatched junction bases: 11. The material sequenced was blood. The receptor comes from a man between 18 and 29 years old in good health. The chain is built from TRBV6-5 and TRBJ1-2; 8 nucleotides line up with TRBD1. The CDR3 protein is CASSQDRGTVYGYTF. The CDR3 DNA sequence: TGTGCCAGCAGCCAAGACAGGGGAACCGTATATGGCTACACCTTC.